Following are 22 T cell receptor beta chains from one sample sequenced in a study of blood T cell repertoires in COVID-19. Repertoires were generated with immunoSEQ multiplex PCR, while TCRdb's copy carries only in-frame clones and drops some. The table records around 140,000 clones, about three quarters of them present only once. The material sequenced was peripheral blood. The receptor set was obtained from a man aged 50-60 years with acute or convalescent COVID-19.

The chain combines TRBV5-1 with TRBJ2-1; D might be TRBD2 (6 bases). CDR1 is SGHRS, CDR2 YFSETQ, per germline. The CDR3 is 14 amino acids. Trimming removed 0 bases at V and 7 bases at J, with 11 bases between. DNA for the CDR3: TGCGCCAGCAGCTTGGGCAGGGAGGAGAATGAGCAGTTCTTC. Translated: CASSLGREENEQFF.

V usage is TRBV15 and J usage is TRBJ1-1, with D possibly matching TRBD1 (5 bases). The CDR3 length is 14 residues. The V end lost 0 bases, the J end lost 6 bases, and 11 bases lay between the germline ends. From germline, CDR1 is LNHNV and CDR2 YYDKDF (reference sequence). CDR3 DNA: TGTGCCACCAGCAGAGAAGGGGTTAGGGCTGAAGCTTTCTTT. Translation: CATSREGVRAEAFF.

This chain connects TRBV7-8 to TRBJ2-1, with TRBD2 identical over 10 bases. The V segment lost 4 bases and the J segment 5 bases; nucleotides outside the gene matches: 8. Germline-derived CDR1 and CDR2 are SGHVS and FQNEAQ. This CDR3 has 16 residues. The CDR3 protein is CASSSERTSGDNEQFF. CDR3 in DNA: TGTGCCAGCAGCTCCGAAAGGACTAGCGGAGACAATGAGCAGTTCTTC. The entire variable domain, with the rest obtained from reference TRBV7-8 and TRBJ2-1, is as follows: GAGVSQSPRYKVAKRGQDVALRCDPISGHVSLFWYQQALGQGPEFLTYFQNEAQLDKSGLPSDRFFAERPEGSVSTLKIQRTQQEDSAVYLCASSSERTSGDNEQFFGPGTRLTVL.

The CDR3 here is CATSDLSFTDNQPQHF. Here the CDR3 DNA reads TGTGCCACCAGTGATTTGTCGTTCACTGACAATCAGCCCCAGCATTTT. The V and J genes are TRBV24-1 and TRBJ1-5, with D unresolved. CDR1 is KGHDR and CDR2 is SFDVKD in the germline V gene. The germline V and J ends were trimmed by 0 bases and 3 bases, with 11 bases remaining between them. This CDR3 contains 16 residues.

The V call is TRBV3-1 (or the pseudogene TRBV3-2), the J call TRBJ2-1; D uncertain. From germline, CDR1 is LGHDT and CDR2 YNNKEL (reference sequence). The CDR3 spans 16 residues. V gave up 1 base and J gave up 6 bases, with 16 bases separating them. Here the CDR3 reads CASSQVFLSAPNEQFF. CDR3 DNA: TGTGCCAGCAGCCAAGTCTTTCTGAGCGCTCCCAATGAGCAGTTCTTC.

The V call is TRBV15, the J call TRBJ2-5, with TRBD2 matching over 9 bases. The CDR3 length is 16 residues. The V and J ends lost 1 base and 0 bases, in that order; junction bases with no gene match: 3. Germline V gene lookup returns CDR1 LNHNV and CDR2 YYDKDF (reference sequence). The CDR3 here is CATSRGAGGYQETQYF. CDR3 bases: TGTGCCACCAGCAGAGGGGCGGGGGGGTACCAAGAGACCCAGTACTTC.

The V gene is TRBV5-8, the J gene TRBJ2-3, with 8 bases that match TRBD1. Germline CDR1 is SGHTS and CDR2 is YDEGEE. The CDR3 is made up of 14 amino acids. Unmatched junction bases numbered 10, after V lost 10 bases and J lost 3 bases. CDR3 DNA: TGTGCCGGGAACCGGGACAGGTCAACAGATACGCAGTATTTT. Translating gives CAGNRDRSTDTQYF.

This clone has ten or more counts. The chain links TRBV14 to TRBJ1-1; no clear D. Trimming took off 4 bases at V and 1 base at J, with 16 bases between the two ends. The CDR3 extends over 16 amino acids. From germline, CDR1 is SGHDN and CDR2 FVKESK. The CDR3 coding sequence is TGTGCCAGCAGCCCAAGTTGGTGGTCAGGGAACACTGAAGCTTTCTTT. Encoded protein: CASSPSWWSGNTEAFF.

J is TRBJ2-5 and V is TRBV15, with a possible D match to TRBD2 (5 bases). Germline V gene data show CDR1 as LNHNV and CDR2 as YYDKDF (reference sequence). Trimming left V 5 bases short and J 3 bases short, with 16 bases between. This CDR3 spans 15 amino acids. As DNA, the CDR3 is TGTGCCACCAGCTCGAGGGCGGGTTGGAAAGAGACCCAGTACTTC. It specifies CATSSRAGWKETQYF.

CDR3 in DNA: TGCGCCAGCAGCGGCCTGCGGACTAGCGGGGAGAGACAGTACTTC. Its protein is CASSGLRTSGERQYF. The chain uses TRBV5-1 and TRBJ2-5, with TRBD2 matching 12 bases. The germline gives CDR1 SGHRS, CDR2 YFSETQ. The CDR3 totals 15 residues. After removal of 4 bases from V and 11 bases from J, the junction contained 12 bases not matched to a gene.

This rearrangement joins TRBV19 to TRBJ2-1; a possible D gene is TRBD2 (7 bases). The CDR3 loop spans 14 amino acids. The germline CDR1 and CDR2 sequences are LNHDA and SQIVND (reference sequence). V was clipped by 4 bases and J by 7 bases, with 14 bases between them. The CDR3 coding sequence is TGTGCCAGTAGTAACCCGGGGGGCAAAAATGAGCAGTTCTTC. This encodes CASSNPGGKNEQFF.

V usage is TRBV18 and J usage is TRBJ1-1; the match to TRBD1 covers 7 bases. The CDR3 has 14 amino acids. Losses at the gene ends were 0 bases for V and 5 bases for J; bases not matched to a gene: 3. The germline V gene encodes CDR1 KGHSH and CDR2 LQKENI. CDR3 sequence reads: CASSPPSRGTEAFF. The CDR3 DNA reads TGTGCCAGCTCACCACCGAGCAGGGGGACTGAAGCTTTCTTT.

Ten or more counts support this clone. V and J are TRBV9 and TRBJ2-3; 10 nucleotides match TRBD2. Unmatched junction bases numbered 8, after V lost 0 bases and J lost 7 bases. This CDR3 comprises 16 residues. Germline V lookup: CDR1 SGDLS, CDR2 YYNGEE. CDR3 sequence: CASSVGGAGGPNTQYF. Here the CDR3 DNA reads TGTGCCAGCAGCGTAGGGGGAGCGGGGGGGCCGAATACGCAGTATTTT. Together with reference TRBV9 and TRBJ2-3, the CDR3 gives the full variable domain: DSGVTQTPKHLITATGQRVTLRCSPRSGDLSVYWYQQSLDQGLQFLIQYYNGEERAKGNILERFSAQQFPDLHSELNLSSLELGDSALYFCASSVGGAGGPNTQYFGPGTRLTVL.

The chain recombines TRBV2 with TRBJ1-5; no firm D call. In germline, CDR1 is SNHLY, CDR2 FYNNEI. This CDR3 region has 14 residues. V lost 3 bases, J lost 3 bases, and 9 bases lay in between. Here the CDR3 DNA reads TGTGCCAGCAGTGATAACGAGTTCAATCAGCCCCAGCATTTT. Amino acids: CASSDNEFNQPQHF.

This sequence joins TRBV7-8 and TRBJ1-5, with TRBD1 as a possible D gene (5 bases). CDR1 is SGHVS and CDR2 is FQNEAQ in the germline V gene. The CDR3 consists of 15 residues. V lost 5 bases, J lost 1 base, and 12 bases lay in between. As DNA, the CDR3 is TGTGCCAGCAGCCCCGCGGGGGGAAGCAATCAGCCCCAGCATTTT. It yields the protein CASSPAGGSNQPQHF.

The chain recombines TRBV9 with TRBJ1-2, with 7 bases fitting TRBD1. Germline V gives CDR1 SGDLS, CDR2 YYNGEE. This CDR3 contains 14 residues. V was pared by 6 bases and J by 8 bases, with 13 bases of the junction left unmatched. CDR3 nucleotide sequence: TGTGCCAGCATGTCCCACAAGGGGGCGCGGGGCTACACCTTC. Translated, it gives CASMSHKGARGYTF.

This chain connects TRBV5-1 to TRBJ2-5; 7 positions match TRBD2. Germline V gene sequence: CDR1 SGHRS, CDR2 YFSETQ. The CDR3 totals 14 residues. With V trimmed by 3 bases and J by 5 bases, 7 bases remained unmatched. CDR3 protein: CASSSPQGGETQYF. The CDR3 region has the DNA TGCGCCAGCAGCTCCCCGCAGGGAGGGGAGACCCAGTACTTC.

The chain has TRBV28 and TRBJ2-1, with 8 positions matching TRBD2. This CDR3 region has 15 residues. The V gene end was trimmed by 6 bases and the J gene end by 0 bases; junction bases not matched to a gene: 4. Germline V gene data show CDR1 as MDHEN and CDR2 as SYDVKM. In DNA form, the CDR3 reads TGTGCCAGCAGGCGGGGGGCACGCTCCTACAATGAGCAGTTCTTC. Translated: CASRRGARSYNEQFF.

This chain uses TRBV29-1 with TRBJ2-3, with 8 bases matching TRBD1. Germline V gene data show CDR1 as SQVTM and CDR2 as ANQGSEA. The CDR3 is made up of 14 amino acids. Unmatched junction bases numbered 8, after V lost 3 bases and J lost 6 bases. The CDR3 sequence: CSVDRGLTRDTQYF. The CDR3 coding sequence is TGCAGCGTTGACAGGGGGCTGACGCGGGATACGCAGTATTTT.

This clone appeared a single time. The rearrangement joins TRBV6-5 to TRBJ1-2; 7 nucleotides line up with TRBD1. Germline V CDR1 and CDR2: MNHEY, SVGAGI. The CDR3 extends over 14 amino acids. CDR3 residues: CAGREVGGNYGYTF. Here the CDR3 DNA reads TGTGCTGGGCGGGAGGTAGGGGGCAACTATGGCTACACCTTC.

This rearrangement joins TRBV9 to TRBJ2-7; tentative D call: TRBD1 (9 bases). Germline CDR1 is SGDLS and CDR2 is YYNGEE. V lost 2 bases to trimming and J lost 2 bases, with 17 bases between them. The CDR3 length is 16 residues. The CDR3 nucleotides are TGTGCCAGCAGCGTCGGGGGGGACAGGGTCACCTACGAGCAGTACTTC. It yields the protein CASSVGGDRVTYEQYF.

The chain carries TRBV2 and TRBJ1-2; 8 bases map to TRBD1. J was trimmed by 4 bases and V by 6 bases; bases with no gene match: 7. This CDR3 is 14 amino acids long. Germline V CDR1 and CDR2: SNHLY, FYNNEI. The CDR3 protein is CASRPGQEFYGYTF. CDR3 DNA: TGTGCCAGCAGGCCGGGACAGGAGTTCTATGGCTACACCTTC.